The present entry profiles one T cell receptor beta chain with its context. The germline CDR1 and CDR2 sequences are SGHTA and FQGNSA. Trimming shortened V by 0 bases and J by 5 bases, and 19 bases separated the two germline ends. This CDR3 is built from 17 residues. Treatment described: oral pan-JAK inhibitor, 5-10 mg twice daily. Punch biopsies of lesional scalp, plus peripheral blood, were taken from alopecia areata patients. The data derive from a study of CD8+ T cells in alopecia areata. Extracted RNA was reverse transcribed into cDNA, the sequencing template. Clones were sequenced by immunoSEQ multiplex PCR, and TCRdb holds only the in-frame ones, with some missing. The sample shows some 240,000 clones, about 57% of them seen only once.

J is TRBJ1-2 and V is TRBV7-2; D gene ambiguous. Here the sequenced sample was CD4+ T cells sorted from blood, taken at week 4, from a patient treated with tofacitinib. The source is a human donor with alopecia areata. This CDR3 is CASSLALPFNLSYGYTF. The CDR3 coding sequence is TGTGCCAGCAGCTTAGCTTTGCCCTTCAACCTTTCTTATGGCTACACCTTC.